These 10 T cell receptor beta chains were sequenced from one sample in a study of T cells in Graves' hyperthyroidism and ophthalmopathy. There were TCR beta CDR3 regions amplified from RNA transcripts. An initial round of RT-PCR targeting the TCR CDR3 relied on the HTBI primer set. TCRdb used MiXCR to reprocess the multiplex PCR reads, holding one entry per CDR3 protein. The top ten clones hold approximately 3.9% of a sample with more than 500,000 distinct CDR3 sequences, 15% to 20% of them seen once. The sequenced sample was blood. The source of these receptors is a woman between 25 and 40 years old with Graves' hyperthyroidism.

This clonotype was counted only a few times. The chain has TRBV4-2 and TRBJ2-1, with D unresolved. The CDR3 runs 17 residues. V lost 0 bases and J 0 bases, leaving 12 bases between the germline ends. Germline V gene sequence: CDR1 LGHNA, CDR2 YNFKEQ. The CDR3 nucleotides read TGTGCCAGCAGCCAAGATAACGAAAGGAGCTCCTACAATGAGCAGTTCTTC. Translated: CASSQDNERSSYNEQFF.

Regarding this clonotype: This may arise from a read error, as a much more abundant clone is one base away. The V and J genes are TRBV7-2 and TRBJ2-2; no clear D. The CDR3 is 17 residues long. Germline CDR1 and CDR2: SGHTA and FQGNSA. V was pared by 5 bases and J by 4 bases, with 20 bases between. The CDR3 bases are TGTGCCAGCAGCCTAAGGTCTTGGAGCAGAGGCACCGGGGAGCTGTTTTTT. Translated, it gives CASSLRSWSRGTGELFF.

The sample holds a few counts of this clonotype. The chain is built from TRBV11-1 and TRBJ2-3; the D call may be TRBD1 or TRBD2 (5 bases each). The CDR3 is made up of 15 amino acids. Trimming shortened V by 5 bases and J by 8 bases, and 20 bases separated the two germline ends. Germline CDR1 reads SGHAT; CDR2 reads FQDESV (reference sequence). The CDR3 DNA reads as TGTGCCAGCAGCAAACGGGACCCGAAACATTTTACGCAGTATTTT. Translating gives CASSKRDPKHFTQYF.

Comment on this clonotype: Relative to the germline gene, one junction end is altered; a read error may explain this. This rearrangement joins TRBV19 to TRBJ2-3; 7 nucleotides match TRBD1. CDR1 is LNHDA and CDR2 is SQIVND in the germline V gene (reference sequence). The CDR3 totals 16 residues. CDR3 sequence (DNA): TGTGCCAGTAGACCGGCACAGGGGAGAGGCACAGATACACAGTATTTT. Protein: CASRPAQGRGTDTQYF.

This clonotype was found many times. The CDR3 coding sequence is TGTGCCAGCAGTTGGACTAGTTCCCCCTACAATGAGCAGTTCTTC. Translated: CASSWTSSPYNEQFF. The chain carries TRBV12-3 or TRBV12-4 and TRBJ2-1; TRBD2 matches 7 bases. V dropped 4 bases and J dropped 2; count of bases not matched to a gene: 5. The CDR3 loop spans 15 amino acids.

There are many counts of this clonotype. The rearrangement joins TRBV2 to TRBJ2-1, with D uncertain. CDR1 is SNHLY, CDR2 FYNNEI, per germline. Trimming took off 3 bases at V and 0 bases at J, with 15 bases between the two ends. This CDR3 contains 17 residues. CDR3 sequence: CASSDAFAASSYNEQFF. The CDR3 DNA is TGTGCCAGCAGTGATGCGTTCGCGGCCAGCTCCTACAATGAGCAGTTCTTC. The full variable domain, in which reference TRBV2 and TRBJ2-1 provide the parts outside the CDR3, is EPEVTQTPSHQVTQMGQEVILRCVPISNHLYFYWYRQILGQKVEFLVSFYNNEISEKSEIFDDQFSVERPDGSNFTLKIRSTKLEDSAMYFCASSDAFAASSYNEQFFGPGTRLTVL.

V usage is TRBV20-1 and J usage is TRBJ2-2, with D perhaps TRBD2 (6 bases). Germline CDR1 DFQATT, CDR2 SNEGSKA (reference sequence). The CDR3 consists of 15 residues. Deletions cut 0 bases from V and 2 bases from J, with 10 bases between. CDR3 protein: CSARELAVNTGELFF. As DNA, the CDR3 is TGCAGTGCTAGAGAGTTAGCGGTAAACACCGGGGAGCTGTTTTTT.

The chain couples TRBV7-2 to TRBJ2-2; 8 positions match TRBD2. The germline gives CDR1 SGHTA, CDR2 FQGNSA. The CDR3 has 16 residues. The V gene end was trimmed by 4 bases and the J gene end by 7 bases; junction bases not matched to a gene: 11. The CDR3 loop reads CASSYGLAALGGELFF. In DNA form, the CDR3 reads TGTGCCAGCAGCTACGGACTAGCAGCTTTGGGCGGGGAGCTGTTTTTT.

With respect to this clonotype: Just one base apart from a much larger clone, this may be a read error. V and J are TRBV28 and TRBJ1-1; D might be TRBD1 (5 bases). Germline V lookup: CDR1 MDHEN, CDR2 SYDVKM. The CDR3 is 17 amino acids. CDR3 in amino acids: CASNPGLRRDMNAEAFF. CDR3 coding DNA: TGTGCCAGCAACCCGGGACTTCGGCGGGATATGAACGCTGAAGCTTTCTTT.

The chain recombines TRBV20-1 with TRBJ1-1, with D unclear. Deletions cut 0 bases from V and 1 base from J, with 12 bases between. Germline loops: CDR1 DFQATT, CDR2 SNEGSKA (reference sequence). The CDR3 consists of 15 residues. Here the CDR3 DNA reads TGCAGTGCTAGAGATATCCGGGTCGCGAACACTGAAGCTTTCTTT. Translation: CSARDIRVANTEAFF.